The 6 T cell receptor beta chains listed next were all sequenced from one sample in a study of T-cell memory formation after mild COVID-19. One entry per CDR3 protein results from TCRdb running MiXCR on the 5' RACE reads. The table includes approximately 580,000 distinct CDR3 sequences, roughly 20% detected once. The sequenced sample was PBMCs or a T cell subset sorted from them (not recorded which). The source is an adult woman who had mild COVID-19 (a few samples of this study predate the infection). Cell type and time point are not known.

The chain carries TRBV6-4 and TRBJ2-2, with D perhaps matching TRBD2 (6 bases). Trimming left V 0 bases short and J 1 base short, with 6 bases between. Germline CDR1 reads MRHNA; CDR2 reads SNTAGT. This CDR3 region has 15 residues. CDR3 amino acids: CASSDSGGNTGELFF. The CDR3 nucleotides read TGTGCCAGCAGTGACTCGGGGGGGAACACCGGGGAGCTGTTTTTT.

This clonotype was counted between two and nine times. At one end, the junction sequence differs from germline, possibly due to a read error. The chain has TRBV12-3 or TRBV12-4 and TRBJ2-1; 7 bases are a match to TRBD2. This CDR3 is built from 14 residues. The CDR3 protein is CASSLAAEVNEQFF. CDR3 sequence (DNA): TGTGCCAGCAGTCTAGCGGCTGAGGTGAATGAGCAGTTCTTC.

The table lists this clonotype with many counts. V usage is TRBV29-1 and J usage is TRBJ2-7; 8 positions match TRBD1. This CDR3 region has 12 residues. V shed 4 bases, J shed 1 base, and the junction held 0 bases outside the gene matches. The germline CDR1 and CDR2 sequences are SQVTM and ANQGSEA. The CDR3 DNA reads TGCAGCGTTGGGACAGGGTCCTACGAGCAGTACTTC. Its translation is CSVGTGSYEQYF.

This sequence joins TRBV5-4 and TRBJ1-1; D gene ambiguous. The germline V gene has CDR1 SGHNT and CDR2 YYREEE (reference sequence). CDR3 length: 14 amino acids. Trimming removed 0 bases from V and 4 bases from J, with 10 bases in between. Written as DNA, the CDR3 is TGTGCCAGCAGCTTGGGAGGCGCGGTCACTGAAGCTTTCTTT. This encodes CASSLGGAVTEAFF.

This clonotype came up a few times. The J gene is TRBJ1-2, the V gene TRBV5-1; D gene uncertain. Germline loops: CDR1 SGHRS, CDR2 YFSETQ. With 4 bases removed from V and 2 bases from J, the gap between germline ends came to 9 bases. The length of the CDR3 is 13 residues. CDR3 DNA sequence: TGCGCCAGCAGCCAGACCGGGAACTATGGCTACACCTTC. Its translation: CASSQTGNYGYTF.

This rearrangement joins TRBV2 to TRBJ1-6, with D unclear. The CDR3 totals 16 residues. Trimming shortened V by 5 bases and J by 0 bases, and 11 bases separated the two germline ends. The germline V gene encodes CDR1 SNHLY and CDR2 FYNNEI. The CDR3: CASSPTVISYNSPLHF. The CDR3, as DNA: TGTGCCAGCAGTCCCACAGTGATCTCCTATAATTCACCCCTCCACTTT.